These 14 T cell receptor beta chains came from one sample sequenced in a study of blood T cells in healthy people across ages. Sample-barcoded 5' priming and a J-beta primer mix drove a second PCR of roughly 7 to 11 cycles. In TCRdb, the 5' RACE reads were re-called with MiXCR into one record per CDR3 protein. The sample carries 630,000 or so distinct CDR3 sequences, about 30% recorded once. The material sequenced was blood. These receptor sequences come from a woman of 80 years or more in good health.

In the case of this clonotype: This may come from a read error, since a much larger clone is one base off. This rearrangement joins TRBV20-1 to TRBJ2-7, with 7 bases aligning to TRBD2. The CDR3 length is 13 residues. Germline V CDR1 and CDR2: DFQATT, SNEGSKA (reference sequence). For the CDR3, the DNA is TGCAGTGCTAGCGGGGCTAGCGGTTACGGGCAGTACTTC. It is translated as CSASGASGYGQYF.

CDR3 nucleotides: TGTGCCAGCAGCTTCGGGGAGGTGAACACTGAAGCTTTCTTT. Residues: CASSFGEVNTEAFF. The J gene is TRBJ1-1, the V gene TRBV7-2, with unresolved D. The CDR3 is made up of 14 amino acids. Trimming removed 3 bases at V and 0 bases at J, with 8 bases between. The germline V gene encodes CDR1 SGHTA and CDR2 FQGNSA. The variable domain in full, with the rest retrieved from reference TRBV7-2 and TRBJ1-1, is GAGVSQSPSNKVTEKGKDVELRCDPISGHTALYWYRQSLGQGLEFLIYFQGNSAPDKSGLPSDRFSAERTGGSVSTLTIQRTQQEDSAVYLCASSFGEVNTEAFFGQGTRLTVV.

The table lists this clonotype with a count of one. A much larger clone differs by one base, so this may be a read error. The rearrangement joins TRBV3-1 to TRBJ2-7; D gene uncertain. The length of the CDR3 is 12 residues. Germline V gene sequence: CDR1 LGHDT, CDR2 YNNKEL (reference sequence). Here the CDR3 reads CAGSQDPQAQYF. The CDR3 DNA reads as TGTGCCGGCAGCCAAGATCCGCAGGCCCAGTACTTC.

As to this clonotype: An end of the junction differs from the germline gene, which may be a read error. This chain connects TRBV7-9 to TRBJ2-7, with unresolved D. This CDR3 spans 11 amino acids. From germline, CDR1 is SEHNR and CDR2 FQNEAQ (reference sequence). The CDR3 spells CASSLILLALF. CDR3 DNA: TGTGCCAGCAGCTTAATCTTGCTGGCCCTCTTC.

This clonotype was seen many times. The chain recombines TRBV11-2 with TRBJ1-2, with D uncertain. V gave up 4 bases and J gave up 2 bases, with 8 bases separating them. Per germline, CDR1 SGHAT and CDR2 FQNNGV. The CDR3 contains 13 residues. This CDR3 is CASSSHKNYGYTF. DNA of the CDR3: TGTGCCAGCAGCTCTCACAAGAACTATGGCTACACCTTC. Filled out from reference TRBV11-2 and TRBJ1-2, the complete variable domain reads EAGVAQSPRYKIIEKRQSVAFWCNPISGHATLYWYQQILGQGPKLLIQFQNNGVVDDSQLPKDRFSAERLKGVDSTLKIQPAKLEDSAVYLCASSSHKNYGYTFGSGTRLTVV.

This clonotype has only a few counts. The genes are TRBV19 and TRBJ1-2, with D unclear. V lost 1 base, J lost 2 bases, and 14 bases lay in between. The CDR3 runs 16 residues. CDR1 LNHDA and CDR2 SQIVND come from the germline V gene (reference sequence). This chain's CDR3 is CASSIGGMGSNYGYTF. For the CDR3, the DNA is TGTGCCAGTAGTATAGGGGGAATGGGATCCAACTATGGCTACACCTTC.

This clonotype has at least ten counts. The chain joins TRBV3-1 to TRBJ2-7, with 7 nucleotides matching TRBD2. This CDR3 comprises 14 residues. Trimming removed 4 bases from V and 3 bases from J; junction bases left unmatched: 6. Germline V gives CDR1 LGHDT, CDR2 YNNKEL (reference sequence). The CDR3 DNA is TGTGCCAGCAGCCTAAGTGGGGGGGACTACGAGCAGTACTTC. Translated, it gives CASSLSGGDYEQYF.

This clonotype was counted at least ten times. This chain joins TRBV7-9 and TRBJ1-4; no clear D. The V end lost 6 bases, the J end lost 0 bases, and 17 bases lay between the germline ends. CDR1 SEHNR and CDR2 FQNEAQ come from the germline V gene (reference sequence). CDR3 length: 17 amino acids. The CDR3 sequence is CASSSWGGGTTNEKLFF. CDR3 bases: TGTGCCAGCAGTTCGTGGGGTGGAGGTACAACTAATGAAAAACTGTTTTTT.

This clonotype was seen more than once but under ten times. J is TRBJ2-2 and V is TRBV3-1; D may be TRBD1 or TRBD2 (5 bases each). This CDR3 is built from 14 residues. Trimming removed 3 bases at V and 5 bases at J, with 10 bases between. Looked up from germline, CDR1 is LGHDT and CDR2 is YNNKEL (reference sequence). CDR3: CASSQGVRTGELFF. The CDR3, as DNA: TGTGCCAGCAGCCAGGGGGTCCGGACCGGGGAGCTGTTTTTT.

This clonotype was counted ten times or more. V gene TRBV7-3 combines with J gene TRBJ1-1, with D perhaps matching TRBD1 (5 bases). The germline CDR1 and CDR2 sequences are SGHTA and FQGTGA. The CDR3 runs to 16 residues. V was clipped by 1 base and J by 1 base, with 13 bases between them. CDR3 sequence reads: CASSLSRVRGNTEAFF. In DNA, the CDR3 is TGTGCCAGCAGCTTAAGTAGGGTGAGGGGGAACACTGAAGCTTTCTTT.

This clonotype came up a few times. The genes are TRBV9 and TRBJ1-1; D is undetermined. Germline-derived CDR1 and CDR2 are SGDLS and YYNGEE. Trimming left V 2 bases short and J 3 bases short, with 8 bases between. The CDR3 has 13 residues. The CDR3 spells CASSVRLDTEAFF. Written as DNA, the CDR3 is TGTGCCAGCAGCGTCAGGCTGGACACTGAAGCTTTCTTT.

Ten or more counts support this clonotype. The chain carries TRBV20-1 and TRBJ1-2; D is unclear. Trimming left V 1 base short and J 6 bases short, with 6 bases between. Germline V gives CDR1 DFQATT, CDR2 SNEGSKA (reference sequence). This CDR3 comprises 11 residues. CDR3 DNA: TGCAGTGCTAGAGTGGGCGATGGCTACACCTTC. This codes for CSARVGDGYTF.

The chain couples TRBV15 to TRBJ1-1; 10 bases fit TRBD1. The V segment lost 1 base and the J segment 4 bases; nucleotides outside the gene matches: 6. Germline CDR1 and CDR2: LNHNV and YYDKDF (reference sequence). The CDR3 runs 16 residues. The CDR3 reads CATSRGQGAQSTEAFF. Here the CDR3 DNA reads TGTGCCACCAGCAGAGGACAGGGGGCACAGAGCACTGAAGCTTTCTTT.

This clonotype was counted at least ten times. The V gene is TRBV7-8, the J gene TRBJ2-1; 12 nucleotides agree with TRBD2. Germline V lookup: CDR1 SGHVS, CDR2 FQNEAQ. The CDR3 loop spans 15 amino acids. Trimming took 5 bases from V and 8 from J; bases not matched to a gene: 7. In DNA form, the CDR3 reads TGTGCCAGCAGCCCTCTAGCGGGGGGGCACCATGAGCAGTTCTTC. Its protein is CASSPLAGGHHEQFF.